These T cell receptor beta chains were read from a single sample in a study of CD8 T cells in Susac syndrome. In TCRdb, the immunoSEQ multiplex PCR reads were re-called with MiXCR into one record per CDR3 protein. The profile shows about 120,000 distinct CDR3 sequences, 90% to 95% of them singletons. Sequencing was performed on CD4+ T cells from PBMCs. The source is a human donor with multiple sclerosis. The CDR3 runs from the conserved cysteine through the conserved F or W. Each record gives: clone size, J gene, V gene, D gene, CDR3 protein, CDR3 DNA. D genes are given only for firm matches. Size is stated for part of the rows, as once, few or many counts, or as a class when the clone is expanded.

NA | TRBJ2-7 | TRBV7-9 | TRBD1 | CASSLRSRVGDRVRYEQYF | TGTGCCAGCAGCTTAAGGTCGCGGGTCGGGGACAGGGTAAGGTACGAGCAGTACTTC
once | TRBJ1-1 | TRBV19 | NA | CASTSLGNTEAFF | TGTGCCAGTACCTCGTTAGGAAACACTGAAGCTTTCTTT
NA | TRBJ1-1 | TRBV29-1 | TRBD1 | CSAQGGAGNTEAFF | TGCAGCGCCCAGGGGGGGGCTGGAAACACTGAAGCTTTCTTT
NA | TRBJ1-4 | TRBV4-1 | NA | CASSQVGRELSNEKLFF | TGCGCCAGCAGCCAAGTAGGCAGGGAATTGTCTAATGAAAAACTGTTTTTT
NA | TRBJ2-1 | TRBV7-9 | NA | CASSPRTFGVNEQFF | TGTGCCAGCAGCCCGCGAACGTTCGGGGTCAATGAGCAGTTCTTC
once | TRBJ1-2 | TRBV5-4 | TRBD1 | CASSPNFGTGVYGYTF | TGTGCCAGCAGCCCCAACTTCGGGACAGGGGTCTATGGCTACACCTTC
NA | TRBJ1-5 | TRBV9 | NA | CASSASASSNQPQHF | TGTGCCAGCAGCGCCTCAGCCAGTAGCAATCAGCCCCAGCATTTT
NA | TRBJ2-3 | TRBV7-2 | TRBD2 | CASSLAGGGLGDTQYF | TGTGCCAGCAGCTTAGCCGGCGGGGGACTAGGAGATACGCAGTATTTT
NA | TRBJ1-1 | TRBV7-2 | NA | CASSLGGLLNTEAFF | TGTGCCAGCAGCTTAGGAGGACTCTTAAACACTGAAGCTTTCTTT
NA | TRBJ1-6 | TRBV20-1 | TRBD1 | CSAQDRGHSYNSPLHF | TGCAGTGCTCAGGACAGGGGACACTCCTATAATTCACCCCTCCACTTT
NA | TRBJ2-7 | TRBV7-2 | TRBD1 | CASSLMGQGFYEQYF | TGTGCCAGCAGCTTAATGGGACAGGGGTTCTACGAGCAGTACTTC
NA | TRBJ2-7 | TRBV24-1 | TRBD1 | CATSDGTDYEQYF | TGTGCCACCAGTGATGGGACAGACTACGAGCAGTACTTC
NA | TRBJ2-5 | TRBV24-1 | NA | CATSDSGGFGTQYF | TGTGCCACCAGTGATTCCGGGGGATTTGGGACCCAGTACTTC
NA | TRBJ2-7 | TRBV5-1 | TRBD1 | CASSKDRGPGKQYF | TGCGCCAGCAGCAAGGACAGGGGCCCGGGTAAGCAGTACTTC
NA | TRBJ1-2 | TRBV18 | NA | CASSLTDAKEYNGYTF | TGTGCCAGCTCACTCACGGACGCCAAGGAGTACAATGGCTACACCTTC
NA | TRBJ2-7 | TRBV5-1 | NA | CASSARQASYEQYF | TGCGCCAGCAGCGCACGACAGGCCTCCTACGAGCAGTACTTC
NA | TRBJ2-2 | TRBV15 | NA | CATSRMEGPGVELFF | TGTGCCACCAGCAGAATGGAGGGACCCGGAGTGGAGCTGTTTTTT
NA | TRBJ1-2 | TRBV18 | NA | CASSPGQANYGYTF | TGTGCCAGCTCACCGGGACAAGCTAACTATGGCTACACCTTC
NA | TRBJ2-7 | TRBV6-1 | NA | CASSHGHYEQYF | TGTGCCAGCAGTCACGGGCACTACGAGCAGTACTTC
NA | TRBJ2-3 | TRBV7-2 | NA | CASSLLQGRRDTQYF | TGTGCCAGCAGCTTACTTCAGGGAAGAAGAGATACGCAGTATTTT
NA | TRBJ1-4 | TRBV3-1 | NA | CASSPGPLGGEKLFF | TGTGCCAGCAGCCCTGGGCCCCTTGGAGGCGAAAAACTGTTTTTT
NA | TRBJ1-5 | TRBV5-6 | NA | CASSAGGGGNQPQHF | TGTGCCAGCAGCGCCGGCGGGGGGGGCAATCAGCCCCAGCATTTT
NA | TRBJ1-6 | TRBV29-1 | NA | CSVGPSYNSPLHF | TGCAGCGTTGGGCCCTCCTATAATTCACCCCTCCACTTT